The clone carrying this TCR beta chain was observed a handful of times. The TCRbeta library incorporated unique molecular identifiers. A single record per CDR3 protein comes from TCRdb applying MiXCR to the PCR reads. The sample gives almost 500,000 distinct CDR3 sequences, about 12% of which show up once; around 6.1% is in the top ten. The data originate from a study of T-cell reconstitution after alpha-beta-depleted transplantation in children. The CDR3 runs to 17 residues. Germline values: CDR1 MDHEN, CDR2 SYDVKM. The V gene end was trimmed by 5 bases and the J gene end by 5 bases; junction bases not matched to a gene: 8.

The origin of this receptor is a human donor who donated a stem cell graft to a child with combined immunodeficiency. The chain links TRBV28 to TRBJ2-4; 14 nucleotides agree with TRBD2. The sequences come from PBMCs from the stem cell graft donor, collected from the stem cell graft. DNA of the CDR3: TGTGCCAGCAGTATCCAGACTAGCGGGGGGGTCCAAAACATTCAGTACTTC. Translated: CASSIQTSGGVQNIQYF. Looking up the rest from reference TRBV28 and TRBJ2-4 gives the full variable domain: DVKVTQSSRYLVKRTGEKVFLECVQDMDHENMFWYRQDPGLGLRLIYFSYDVKMKEKGDIPEGYSVSREKKERFSLILESASTNQTSMYLCASSIQTSGGVQNIQYFGAGTRLSVL.